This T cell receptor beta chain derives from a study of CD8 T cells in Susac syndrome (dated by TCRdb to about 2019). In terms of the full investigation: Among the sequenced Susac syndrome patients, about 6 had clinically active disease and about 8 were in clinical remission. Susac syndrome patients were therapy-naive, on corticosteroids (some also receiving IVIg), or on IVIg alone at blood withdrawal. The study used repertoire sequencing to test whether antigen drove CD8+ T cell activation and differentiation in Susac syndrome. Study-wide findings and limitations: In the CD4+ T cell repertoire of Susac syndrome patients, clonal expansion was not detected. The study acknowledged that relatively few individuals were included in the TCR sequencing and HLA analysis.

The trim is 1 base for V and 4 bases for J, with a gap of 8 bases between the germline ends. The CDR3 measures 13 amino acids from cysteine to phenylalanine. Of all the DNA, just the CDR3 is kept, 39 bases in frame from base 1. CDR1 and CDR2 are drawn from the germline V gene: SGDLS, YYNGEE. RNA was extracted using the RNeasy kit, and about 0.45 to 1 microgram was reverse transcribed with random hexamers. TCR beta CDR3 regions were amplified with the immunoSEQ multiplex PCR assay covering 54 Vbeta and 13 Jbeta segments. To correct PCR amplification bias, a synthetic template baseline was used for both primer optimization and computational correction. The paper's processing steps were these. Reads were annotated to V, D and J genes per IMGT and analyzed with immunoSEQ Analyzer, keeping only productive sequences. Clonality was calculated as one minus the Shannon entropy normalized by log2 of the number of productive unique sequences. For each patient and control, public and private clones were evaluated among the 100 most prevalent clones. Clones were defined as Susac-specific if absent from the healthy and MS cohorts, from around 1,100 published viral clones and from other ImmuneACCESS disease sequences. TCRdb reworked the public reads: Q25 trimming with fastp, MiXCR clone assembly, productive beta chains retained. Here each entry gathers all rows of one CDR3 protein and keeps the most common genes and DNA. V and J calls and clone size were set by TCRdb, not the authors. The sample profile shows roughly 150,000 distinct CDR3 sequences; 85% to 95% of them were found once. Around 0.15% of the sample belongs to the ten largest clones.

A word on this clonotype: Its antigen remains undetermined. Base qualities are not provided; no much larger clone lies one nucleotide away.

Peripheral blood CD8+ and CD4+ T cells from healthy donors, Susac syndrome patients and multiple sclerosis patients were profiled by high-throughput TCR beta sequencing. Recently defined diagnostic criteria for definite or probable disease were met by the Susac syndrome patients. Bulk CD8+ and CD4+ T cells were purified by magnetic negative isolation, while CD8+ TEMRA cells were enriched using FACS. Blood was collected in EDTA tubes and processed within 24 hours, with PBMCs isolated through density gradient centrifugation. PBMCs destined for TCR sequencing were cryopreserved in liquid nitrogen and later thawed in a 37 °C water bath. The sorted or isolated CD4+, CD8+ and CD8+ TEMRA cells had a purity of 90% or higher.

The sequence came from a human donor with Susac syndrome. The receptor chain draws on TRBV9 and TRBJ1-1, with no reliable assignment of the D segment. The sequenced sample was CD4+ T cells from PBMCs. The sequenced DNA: TGTGCCAGCAGCGTACTGGGAAGCACTGAAGCTTTCTTT. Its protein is CASSVLGSTEAFF.